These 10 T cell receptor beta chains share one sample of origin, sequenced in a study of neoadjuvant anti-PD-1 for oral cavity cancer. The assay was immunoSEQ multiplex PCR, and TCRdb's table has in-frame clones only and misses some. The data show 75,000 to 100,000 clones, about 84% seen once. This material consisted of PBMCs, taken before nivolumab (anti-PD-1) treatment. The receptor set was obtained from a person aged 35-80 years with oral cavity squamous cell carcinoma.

CDR3 region: CSVKLTTGDNQPQHF. CDR3 coding DNA: TGCAGCGTTAAATTGACGACAGGGGATAATCAGCCCCAGCATTTT. The chain is built from TRBV29-1 and TRBJ1-5; 8 nucleotides match TRBD1. V was clipped by 5 bases and J by 4 bases; unmatched bases: 10. Germline CDR1 and CDR2: SQVTM and ANQGSEA. This CDR3 has 15 amino acids.

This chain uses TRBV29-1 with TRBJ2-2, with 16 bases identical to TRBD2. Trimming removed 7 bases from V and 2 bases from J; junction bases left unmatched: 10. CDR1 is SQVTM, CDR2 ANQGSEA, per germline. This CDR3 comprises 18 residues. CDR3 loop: CSAMPGTSGRANTGELFF. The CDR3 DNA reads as TGCAGCGCTATGCCCGGGACTAGCGGGAGGGCCAACACCGGGGAGCTGTTTTTT.

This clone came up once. CDR3: CASIRTSGRGEQFF. CDR3 DNA: TGTGCCAGCATCCGGACTAGCGGGAGGGGTGAGCAGTTCTTC. This chain uses TRBV6-5 with TRBJ2-1, with 15 nucleotides matching TRBD2. The J segment lost 9 bases and the V segment lost 7 bases, leaving 4 bases of the junction unmatched. This CDR3 has 14 residues. CDR1 and CDR2 (germline): MNHEY, SVGAGI.

CDR3 amino acids: CASSGQGSGSRDTQYF. The CDR3 DNA reads TGTGCCAGCAGCGGACAGGGTTCGGGGAGCAGGGATACGCAGTATTTT. The rearrangement joins TRBV7-8 to TRBJ2-3; 8 bases are a match to TRBD1. Trimming removed 5 bases from V and 6 bases from J; junction bases left unmatched: 13. The CDR3 is 16 amino acids. Germline V gives CDR1 SGHVS, CDR2 FQNEAQ.

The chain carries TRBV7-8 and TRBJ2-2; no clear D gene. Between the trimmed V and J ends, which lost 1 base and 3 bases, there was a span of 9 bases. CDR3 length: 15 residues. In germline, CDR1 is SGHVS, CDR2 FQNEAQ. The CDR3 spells CASSLDHRHTGELFF. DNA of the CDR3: TGTGCCAGCAGCTTAGACCATCGGCACACCGGGGAGCTGTTTTTT.

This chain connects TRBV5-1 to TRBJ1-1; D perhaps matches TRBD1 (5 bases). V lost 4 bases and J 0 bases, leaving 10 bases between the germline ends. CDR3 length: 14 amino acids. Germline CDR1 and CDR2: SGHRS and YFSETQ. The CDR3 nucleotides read TGCGCCAGCAGCGGGGGGGTACTGAACACTGAAGCTTTCTTT. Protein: CASSGGVLNTEAFF.

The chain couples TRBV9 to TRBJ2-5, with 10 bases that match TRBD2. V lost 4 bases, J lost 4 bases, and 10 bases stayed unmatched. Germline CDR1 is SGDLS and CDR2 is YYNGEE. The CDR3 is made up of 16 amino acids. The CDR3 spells CASSPSSGRAIETQYF. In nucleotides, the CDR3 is TGTGCCAGCAGCCCTTCAAGCGGGAGGGCCATAGAGACCCAGTACTTC.

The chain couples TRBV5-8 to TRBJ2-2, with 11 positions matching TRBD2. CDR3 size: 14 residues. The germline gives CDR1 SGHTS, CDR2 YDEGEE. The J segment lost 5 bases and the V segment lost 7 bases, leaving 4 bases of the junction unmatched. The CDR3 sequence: CASFRLAGTGELFF. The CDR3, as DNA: TGTGCCAGCTTCCGACTAGCGGGAACCGGGGAGCTGTTTTTT.

In DNA, the CDR3 is TGTGCCAGCAGCTTCGGAGACAGGCGATATAGCAATCAGCCCCAGCATTTT. Residues: CASSFGDRRYSNQPQHF. The genes are TRBV5-6 and TRBJ1-5; perhaps TRBD1 as D (6 bases). This CDR3 contains 17 residues. The germline V and J ends were trimmed by 2 bases and 0 bases, with 15 bases remaining between them. Germline V gene sequence: CDR1 SGHDT, CDR2 YYEEEE.

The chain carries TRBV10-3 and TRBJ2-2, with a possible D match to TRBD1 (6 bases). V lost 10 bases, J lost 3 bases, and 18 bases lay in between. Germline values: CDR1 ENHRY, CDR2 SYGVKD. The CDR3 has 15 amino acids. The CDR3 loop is CATRAGAGDTGELFF. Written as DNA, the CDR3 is TGTGCCACCCGTGCAGGGGCCGGGGACACCGGGGAGCTGTTTTTT.